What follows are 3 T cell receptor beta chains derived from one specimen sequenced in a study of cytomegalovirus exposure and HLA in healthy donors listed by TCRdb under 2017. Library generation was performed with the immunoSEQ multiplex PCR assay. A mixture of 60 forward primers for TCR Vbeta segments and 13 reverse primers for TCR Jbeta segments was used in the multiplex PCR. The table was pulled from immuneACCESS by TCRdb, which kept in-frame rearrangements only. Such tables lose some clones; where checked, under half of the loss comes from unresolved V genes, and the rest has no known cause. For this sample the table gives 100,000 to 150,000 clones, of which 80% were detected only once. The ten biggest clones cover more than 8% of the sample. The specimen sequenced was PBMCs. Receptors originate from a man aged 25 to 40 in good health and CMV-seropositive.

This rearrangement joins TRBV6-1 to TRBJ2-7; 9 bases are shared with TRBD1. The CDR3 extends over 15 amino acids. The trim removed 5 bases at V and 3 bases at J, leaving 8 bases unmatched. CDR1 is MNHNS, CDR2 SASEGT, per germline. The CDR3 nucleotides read TGTGCCAGCAGTCTCACGACAGGGGGTCACTACGAGCAGTACTTC. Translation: CASSLTTGGHYEQYF.

The CDR3 spells CASSFELTSGGNEQFF. Here the CDR3 DNA reads TGTGCCAGCAGCTTCGAATTGACTAGCGGGGGAAATGAGCAGTTCTTC. V usage is TRBV5-6 and J usage is TRBJ2-1; 12 nucleotides match TRBD2. Per the germline V gene, CDR1 is SGHDT and CDR2 is YYEEEE. The CDR3 runs to 16 residues. Losses at the gene ends were 2 bases for V and 7 bases for J; bases not matched to a gene: 7.

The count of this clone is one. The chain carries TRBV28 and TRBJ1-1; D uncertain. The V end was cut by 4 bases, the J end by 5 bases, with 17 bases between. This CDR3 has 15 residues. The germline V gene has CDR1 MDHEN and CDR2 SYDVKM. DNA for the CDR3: TGTGCCAGCAGTTCCCCGGGATCGCGGAGTACTGAAGCTTTCTTT. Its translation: CASSSPGSRSTEAFF.